This T cell receptor beta chain was obtained from a study of memory CD4+ T cells and cytomegalovirus serostatus. The table came from immunoSEQ multiplex PCR; TCRdb's copy has only in-frame clones and leaves some out. The sample has 40,000 to 55,000 clones; over 65% are singletons. The germline V gene encodes CDR1 SGHTA and CDR2 FQGNSA. The CDR3 covers 15 residues. V was pared by 1 base and J by 2 bases, with 11 bases between. Single viable CD3+CD4+CD8-CD45RO+ cells were sorted as the memory CD4+ T cells. This TCR was sampled from an adult in good health and CMV-seronegative. The rearrangement joins TRBV7-2 to TRBJ2-5, with a possible D match to TRBD2 (6 bases). Sequenced: memory CD4+ T cells from blood. This CDR3 is CASSLVGGWQETQYF. CDR3 nucleotides: TGTGCCAGCAGCTTAGTCGGGGGATGGCAAGAGACCCAGTACTTC. Complete variable domain (other parts from reference TRBV7-2 and TRBJ2-5): GAGVSQSPSNKVTEKGKDVELRCDPISGHTALYWYRQSLGQGLEFLIYFQGNSAPDKSGLPSDRFSAERTGGSVSTLTIQRTQQEDSAVYLCASSLVGGWQETQYFGPGTRLLVL.